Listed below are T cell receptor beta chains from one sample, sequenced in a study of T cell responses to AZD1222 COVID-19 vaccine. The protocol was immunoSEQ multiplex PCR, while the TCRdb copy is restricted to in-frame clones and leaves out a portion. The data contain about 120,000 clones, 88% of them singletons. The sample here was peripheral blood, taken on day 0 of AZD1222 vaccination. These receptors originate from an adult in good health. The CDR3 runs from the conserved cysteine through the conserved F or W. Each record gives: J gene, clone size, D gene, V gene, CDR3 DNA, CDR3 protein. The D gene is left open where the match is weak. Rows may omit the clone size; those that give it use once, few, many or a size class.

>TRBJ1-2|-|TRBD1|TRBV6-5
TGTGCCAGCAGTCTGGGGACAGGGAACTATGGCTACACCTTC
CASSLGTGNYGYTF
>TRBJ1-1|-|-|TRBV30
TGTGCCTGGAGTCGCCAGGAAGCTTTCTTT
CAWSRQEAFF
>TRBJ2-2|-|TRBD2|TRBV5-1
TGCGCCAGCAGCACTAGAATACCGGGACTACCCCTGAGAGACACCGGGGAGCTGTTTTTT
CASSTRIPGLPLRDTGELFF
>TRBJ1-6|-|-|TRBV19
TGTGCCAGTAGTTCCAGACAGAGCTCCTATAATTCACCCCTCCACTTT
CASSSRQSSYNSPLHF
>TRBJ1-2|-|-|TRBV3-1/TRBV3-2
TGTGCCAGCAGTCCGGGACGGCGATATGGCTACACCTTC
CASSPGRRYGYTF
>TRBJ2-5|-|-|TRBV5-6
TGTGCCAGCAGCATCCAAGAGACCCAGTACTTC
CASSIQETQYF
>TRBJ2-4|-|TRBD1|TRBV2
TGTGCCAGCAGTGAAGCCTGGACAGGGGATAGAGGCATTCAGTACTTC
CASSEAWTGDRGIQYF
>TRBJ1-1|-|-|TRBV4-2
TGTGCCAGCAGCCTCCGGATGCCGGATGCTTTCTTT
CASSLRMPDAFF
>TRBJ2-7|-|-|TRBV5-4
TGTGCCAGCAGCTTGGCCCCTCGGCAGCGGCAGTACTTC
CASSLAPRQRQYF
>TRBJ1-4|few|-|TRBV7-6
TGTGCCAGCAGAAGGGGTTCTTCGGAAAAACTGTTTTTT
CASRRGSSEKLFF
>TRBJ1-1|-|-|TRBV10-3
TGTGCCATCAGGGATAAGGGAGTGACTGAAGCTTTCTTT
CAIRDKGVTEAFF
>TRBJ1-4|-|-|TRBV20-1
TGCGGATGCCAGGGGATTGAAAAACTGTTTTTT
CGCQGIEKLFF
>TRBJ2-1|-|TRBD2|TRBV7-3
TGTGCCAGCAGCTTCCAGACGCCCGCGGCAGCGGGAGGCCACAACAATGAGCAGTTCTTC
CASSFQTPAAAGGHNNEQFF
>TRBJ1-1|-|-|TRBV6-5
TGTGCCAGCAGTCACCGGGACACGAACACTGAAGCTTTCTTT
CASSHRDTNTEAFF
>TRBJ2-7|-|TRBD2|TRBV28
TGTGCCAGCAGTCGTGCCAAGGCGGGGGGCTACGAGCAGTACTTC
CASSRAKAGGYEQYF
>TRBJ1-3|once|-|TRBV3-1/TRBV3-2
TGTGCCAGCAGCCCCCCGACGACGGGCAAGAGTGGAAACACCATATATTTT
CASSPPTTGKSGNTIYF
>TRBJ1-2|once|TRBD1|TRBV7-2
TGTGCCAGCAGCTTGACAGGGGATGGCTACACCTTC
CASSLTGDGYTF
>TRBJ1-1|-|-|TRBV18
TGTGCCAGCTCTCGGGACCGACCCTCGAACACTGAAGCTTTCTTT
CASSRDRPSNTEAFF
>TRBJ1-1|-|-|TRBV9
TGTGCCAGCAGCGTAGTTCCGATAACGGCGATGGGGAACACTGAAGCTTTCTTT
CASSVVPITAMGNTEAFF
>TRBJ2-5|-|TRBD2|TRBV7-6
TGTGCCAGCAGTCCTCCTAGCGGGGTGGGTGGGGAGACCCAGTACTTC
CASSPPSGVGGETQYF
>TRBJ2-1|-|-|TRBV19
TGTGCCAGTAGCCCCTGGGGGCAGGGTGACAATGAGCAGTTCTTC
CASSPWGQGDNEQFF
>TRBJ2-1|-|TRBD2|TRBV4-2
TGTGCCAGCAGCCAAGTGTCGATCGGGACCGGGACTAGCACGGCCAATGAGCAGTTCTTC
CASSQVSIGTGTSTANEQFF
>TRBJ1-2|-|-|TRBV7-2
TGTGCCAGCAGCCTGGCTAACTATGGCTACACCTTC
CASSLANYGYTF
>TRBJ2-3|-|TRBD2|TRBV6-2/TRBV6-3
TGTGCCAGCAGTTCGGTAGCGGGGGGCGGAGGGTATACGCAGTATTTT
CASSSVAGGGGYTQYF
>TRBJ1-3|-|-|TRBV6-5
TGTGCCAGCAGTTACGGTCCACAAGCTTCTGGAAACACCATATATTTT
CASSYGPQASGNTIYF
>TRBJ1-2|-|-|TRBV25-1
TGTGCCAGCAGTGAATCTGGGCATGGCTACACCTTC
CASSESGHGYTF
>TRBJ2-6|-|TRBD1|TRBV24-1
TGTGCCACCAGCCGGACAGGCCTCCCTGGGGCCAACGTCCTGACTTTC
CATSRTGLPGANVLTF
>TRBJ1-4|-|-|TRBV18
TGTGCCAGCTCACCCCGCACAGTAGGGTCAACTAATGAAAAACTGTTTTTT
CASSPRTVGSTNEKLFF
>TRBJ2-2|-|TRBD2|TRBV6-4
TGTGCCAGCAGTAGCGGGAGGGACACCGGGGAGCTGTTTTTT
CASSSGRDTGELFF
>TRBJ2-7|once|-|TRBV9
TGTGCCAGCAGCTCTCCTCTAGAGGGGGGGGACCTCTACGAGCAGTACTTC
CASSSPLEGGDLYEQYF
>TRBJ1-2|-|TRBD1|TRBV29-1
TGCAGCGTAGAAACAGGGGGCGCGGGAGGCTACACCTTC
CSVETGGAGGYTF
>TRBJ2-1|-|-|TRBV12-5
TGTGCTAGTGGTTTGGGGATGAGGGCCTACAATGAGCAGTTCTTC
CASGLGMRAYNEQFF
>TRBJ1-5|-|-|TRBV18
TGTGCCAGCTCACAGGAAGTACAGATGAATCAGCCCCAGCATTTT
CASSQEVQMNQPQHF
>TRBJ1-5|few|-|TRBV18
TGTGCCAGCTCACCCGCGACCAATCAGCCCCAGCATTTT
CASSPATNQPQHF
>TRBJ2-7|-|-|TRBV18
TGTGCCAGCTCACCAGCTCCGAGGTACGAGCAGTACTTC
CASSPAPRYEQYF
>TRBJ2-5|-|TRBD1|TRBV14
TGTGCCAGCAGCCCACTCGACAGGGACCAAGAGACCCAGTACTTC
CASSPLDRDQETQYF
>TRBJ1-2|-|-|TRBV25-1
TGTGCCAGCAGTGAGGCCGGGGAAAGAGGTGGCTACACCTTC
CASSEAGERGGYTF
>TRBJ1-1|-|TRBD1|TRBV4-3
TGCGCCAGCAGCCAAGATCCAGGTGGTCGCCCAGGGGGAGCCACTGAAGCTTTCTTT
CASSQDPGGRPGGATEAFF
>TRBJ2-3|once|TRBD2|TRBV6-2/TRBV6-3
TGTGCCAGCAGTTACAGGACTAGCGGGGGGGCAACAGATACGCAGTATTTT
CASSYRTSGGATDTQYF
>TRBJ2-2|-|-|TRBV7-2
TGTGCCAGCAGCTTAGGGCTGAGCACCGGGGAGCTGTTTTTT
CASSLGLSTGELFF